Listed below are T cell receptor beta chains from one sample, sequenced in a study of blood T cell repertoires in COVID-19. TCRdb keeps only in-frame clones here, not all; method: immunoSEQ multiplex PCR. Counted here are fewer than 200,000 clones, 60% to 80% occurring once; the ten biggest clones make up roughly 25%. Specimen: peripheral blood. The receptors originated from a woman in her 70s with acute or convalescent COVID-19. CDR3s include the opening cysteine and the closing phenylalanine or tryptophan. The D gene is left open where the match is weak. Rows may omit the clone size; those that give it use once, few, many or a size class.

V: TRBV19
size: .
J: TRBJ2-3
D: .
DNA: TGTGCCAGTAGTACAGGGTTCCTTGAGAATACGCAGTATTTT
CDR3: CASSTGFLENTQYF

V: TRBV9
size: once
J: TRBJ1-3
D: .
DNA: TGTGCCAGCAGCCCAAGGACACCTAGCTCTGGAAACACCATATATTTT
CDR3: CASSPRTPSSGNTIYF

V: TRBV30
size: .
J: TRBJ1-5
D: .
DNA: TGTGCCTGGACCGCGGCAGGGGACACTCAGCCCCAGCATTTT
CDR3: CAWTAAGDTQPQHF

V: TRBV5-1
size: .
J: TRBJ2-2
D: TRBD1
DNA: TGCGCCAGCAGCACCGAAGACAGGGATACCGGGGAGCTGTTTTTT
CDR3: CASSTEDRDTGELFF

V: TRBV6-5
size: few
J: TRBJ1-5
D: TRBD1
DNA: TGTGCCAGCAGCGACTACAGGGGCGGGACTCAGCCCCAGCATTTT
CDR3: CASSDYRGGTQPQHF

V: TRBV6-5
size: .
J: TRBJ1-6
D: .
DNA: TGTGCCAGCGGTCGGGGAGGGTGGGATTCACCCCTCCACTTT
CDR3: CASGRGGWDSPLHF

V: TRBV30
size: .
J: TRBJ1-5
D: .
DNA: TGTGCCTGGAGTGTACAGGGCGCTTTGTCGGAGCCCCAGCATTTT
CDR3: CAWSVQGALSEPQHF

V: TRBV7-2
size: .
J: TRBJ1-2
D: TRBD1
DNA: TGTGCCAGCAGCCGCAACCCGACAGGGTCCTATGGCTACACCTTC
CDR3: CASSRNPTGSYGYTF

V: TRBV7-8
size: .
J: TRBJ2-5
D: TRBD1
DNA: TGTGCCAGCAGCCGAGGGCTGGGACAGGGGTATAGTGAGACCCAGTACTTC
CDR3: CASSRGLGQGYSETQYF

V: TRBV7-8
size: .
J: TRBJ2-3
D: TRBD2
DNA: TGTGCCAGCAGCTCGGCCCCTAGCGGACCCACAGATACGCAGTATTTT
CDR3: CASSSAPSGPTDTQYF

V: TRBV3-1/TRBV3-2
size: .
J: TRBJ2-2
D: TRBD1
DNA: TGTGCCAGCAGCCATTCCGGGACAGCGAACACCGGGGAGCTGTTTTTT
CDR3: CASSHSGTANTGELFF

V: TRBV5-5
size: .
J: TRBJ1-6
D: .
DNA: TGTGCCAGCAGCTTGGAACGCGGGACGAATCTACCCCTCCACTTT
CDR3: CASSLERGTNLPLHF

V: TRBV2
size: .
J: TRBJ1-6
D: .
DNA: TGTGCCAGCAGAACCGAGTATAATTCACCCCTCCACTTT
CDR3: CASRTEYNSPLHF

V: TRBV19
size: .
J: TRBJ2-1
D: .
DNA: TGTGCCAGCAGAACCTATAGCGGCGTCGGAAGGAATGAGCAGTTCTTC
CDR3: CASRTYSGVGRNEQFF

V: TRBV2
size: .
J: TRBJ2-1
D: TRBD2
DNA: TGTGCCAGCAGTGACCCGGGGACTAGCGGGTCCGGTTTTCCCTACAATGAGCAGTTCTTC
CDR3: CASSDPGTSGSGFPYNEQFF

V: TRBV2
size: .
J: TRBJ2-7
D: TRBD1
DNA: TGTGCCAGCAGCATGGGACAGGGGGCTGGGCAGTACTTC
CDR3: CASSMGQGAGQYF

V: TRBV7-9
size: .
J: TRBJ2-7
D: .
DNA: TGTGCCAGTAGCGCGTATAGCTCCTACGAGCAGTACTTC
CDR3: CASSAYSSYEQYF

V: TRBV9
size: few
J: TRBJ2-7
D: .
DNA: TGTGCCAGCAGCGTAGACGAAGGGGGATGGGCATTTACCTACGAGCAGTACTTC
CDR3: CASSVDEGGWAFTYEQYF

V: TRBV19
size: .
J: TRBJ1-5
D: .
DNA: TGTGCCAGTAGCCCCTGGTCGGATCAGCCCCAGCATTTT
CDR3: CASSPWSDQPQHF

V: TRBV29-1
size: .
J: TRBJ2-5
D: .
DNA: TGCAGCGTTGATGTTTCGGAGACCCAGTACTTC
CDR3: CSVDVSETQYF

V: TRBV9
size: .
J: TRBJ2-1
D: TRBD1
DNA: TGTGCCAGCAGCGACCGGGACAGGGTCGTCAATGAGCAGTTCTTC
CDR3: CASSDRDRVVNEQFF

V: TRBV7-2
size: .
J: TRBJ2-7
D: TRBD2
DNA: TGTGCCAGCAGCTTAGTATTTGGGACTAGCGCCACCTACGAGCAGTACTTC
CDR3: CASSLVFGTSATYEQYF